The rows below give T cell receptor beta chains drawn from one sample of a study of shared clonotypes between healthy human individuals. Sequenced by immunoSEQ multiplex PCR; TCRdb stores in-frame clones only, minus some. Counted here are about 480,000 clones, around 74% occurring once; the ten biggest clones make up 10% to 15%. Sequencing input: PBMCs. Source of these receptors: a woman in her forties in good health. Some clones in this sample may be carry-over from other donors' samples. CDR3s include the opening cysteine and the closing phenylalanine or tryptophan. The D gene is left open where the match is weak. The size field is filled for only some rows; it gives once, few, many or a size class.

v_gene: TRBV2
j_gene: TRBJ2-2
d_gene: NA
abundance: NA
CDR3aa: CASSGVGAGELFF
CDR3nt: TGTGCCAGCAGCGGGGTGGGGGCCGGGGAGCTGTTTTTT

v_gene: TRBV2
j_gene: TRBJ2-5
d_gene: NA
abundance: once
CDR3aa: CASSIPQAPETQYF
CDR3nt: TGTGCCAGCAGTATTCCCCAGGCCCCCGAGACCCAGTACTTC

v_gene: TRBV5-4
j_gene: TRBJ2-1
d_gene: NA
abundance: NA
CDR3aa: CASSSSGQSPNEQFF
CDR3nt: TGTGCCAGCAGCTCCAGCGGGCAGAGCCCCAATGAGCAGTTCTTC

v_gene: TRBV7-9
j_gene: TRBJ2-3
d_gene: TRBD2
abundance: once
CDR3aa: CASSFLSGRGDTQYF
CDR3nt: TGTGCCAGCAGCTTTCTTAGCGGGAGAGGAGATACGCAGTATTTT

v_gene: TRBV19
j_gene: TRBJ2-7
d_gene: NA
abundance: NA
CDR3aa: CASRMTGEMYEQYF
CDR3nt: TGTGCCAGTCGCATGACGGGTGAAATGTACGAGCAGTACTTC

v_gene: TRBV6-5
j_gene: TRBJ2-7
d_gene: TRBD2
abundance: NA
CDR3aa: CASSYSGLAGTYEQYF
CDR3nt: TGTGCCAGCAGTTACTCAGGCCTAGCGGGGACCTACGAGCAGTACTTC

v_gene: TRBV2
j_gene: TRBJ2-1
d_gene: TRBD2
abundance: NA
CDR3aa: CASSEGRERDEQFF
CDR3nt: TGTGCCAGCAGTGAAGGGCGGGAGAGGGATGAGCAGTTCTTC

v_gene: TRBV2
j_gene: TRBJ2-5
d_gene: NA
abundance: NA
CDR3aa: CASSLTWGAETQYF
CDR3nt: TGTGCCAGCAGCCTCACTTGGGGGGCGGAGACCCAGTACTTC

v_gene: TRBV19
j_gene: TRBJ2-3
d_gene: NA
abundance: NA
CDR3aa: CASSTVEEGRHTDTQYF
CDR3nt: TGTGCCAGTAGTACAGTAGAAGAGGGTAGACACACAGATACGCAGTATTTT

v_gene: TRBV29-1
j_gene: TRBJ2-1
d_gene: NA
abundance: NA
CDR3aa: CSVVFRGVDSEQFF
CDR3nt: TGCAGCGTTGTCTTTAGGGGGGTCGACAGTGAGCAGTTCTTC

v_gene: TRBV11-2
j_gene: TRBJ2-1
d_gene: TRBD2
abundance: many
CDR3aa: CASSLGRKIAGGSYNEQFF
CDR3nt: TGTGCCAGCAGCTTAGGGAGGAAAATAGCGGGGGGATCCTACAATGAGCAGTTCTTC

v_gene: TRBV7-8
j_gene: TRBJ2-5
d_gene: NA
abundance: NA
CDR3aa: CASSLGTGTGTQYF
CDR3nt: TGTGCCAGCAGCTTAGGAACAGGGACGGGGACCCAGTACTTC

v_gene: TRBV23-1
j_gene: TRBJ2-5
d_gene: TRBD1
abundance: NA
CDR3aa: CASSHPPRTGGGETQYF
CDR3nt: TGCGCCAGCAGTCATCCTCCCCGGACAGGGGGCGGGGAGACCCAGTACTTC

v_gene: TRBV27
j_gene: TRBJ2-6
d_gene: TRBD2
abundance: NA
CDR3aa: CASSKPGGNNGANVLTF
CDR3nt: TGTGCCAGCAGTAAACCGGGAGGGAATAATGGGGCCAACGTCCTGACTTTC

v_gene: TRBV4-1
j_gene: TRBJ1-2
d_gene: NA
abundance: NA
CDR3aa: CASSQDRFGGIYGYTF
CDR3nt: TGCGCCAGCAGCCAAGATAGGTTTGGGGGAATCTATGGCTACACCTTC

v_gene: TRBV4-1
j_gene: TRBJ2-7
d_gene: TRBD2
abundance: NA
CDR3aa: CASSQWGAGGPIEQYF
CDR3nt: TGCGCCAGCAGCCAATGGGGCGCGGGAGGGCCCATCGAGCAGTACTTC

v_gene: TRBV9
j_gene: TRBJ2-1
d_gene: TRBD2
abundance: NA
CDR3aa: CASSPNPGTSGPYNEQFF
CDR3nt: TGTGCCAGCAGCCCCAATCCCGGGACTAGCGGGCCGTACAATGAGCAGTTCTTC

v_gene: TRBV19
j_gene: TRBJ1-4
d_gene: NA
abundance: NA
CDR3aa: CASQPYATNEKLFF
CDR3nt: TGTGCCAGCCAACCTTATGCAACTAATGAAAAACTGTTTTTT

v_gene: TRBV29-1
j_gene: TRBJ1-2
d_gene: NA
abundance: NA
CDR3aa: CSEGLSYGYTF
CDR3nt: TGCAGCGAAGGACTGAGCTATGGCTACACCTTC

v_gene: TRBV10-2
j_gene: TRBJ2-7
d_gene: TRBD1
abundance: NA
CDR3aa: CASRLQGVGNYEQYF
CDR3nt: TGCGCCAGCAGGCTACAGGGGGTAGGAAACTACGAGCAGTACTTC

v_gene: TRBV7-8
j_gene: TRBJ1-2
d_gene: NA
abundance: few
CDR3aa: CASSRGGADRDYTF
CDR3nt: TGTGCCAGCAGCCGGGGTGGGGCCGATAGGGACTACACCTTC

v_gene: TRBV11-2
j_gene: TRBJ2-1
d_gene: TRBD2
abundance: NA
CDR3aa: CASSLGGAGADNEQFF
CDR3nt: TGTGCCAGCAGCTTAGGGGGCGCGGGAGCGGACAATGAGCAGTTCTTC

v_gene: TRBV7-2
j_gene: TRBJ2-2
d_gene: NA
abundance: NA
CDR3aa: CAGSSGYTGELFF
CDR3nt: TGTGCCGGGAGTAGCGGCTACACCGGGGAGCTGTTTTTT

v_gene: TRBV11-2
j_gene: TRBJ2-1
d_gene: NA
abundance: NA
CDR3aa: CASSFTSAERSEQFF
CDR3nt: TGTGCCAGCAGCTTTACGAGCGCGGAGCGAAGTGAGCAGTTCTTC

v_gene: TRBV5-4
j_gene: TRBJ1-3
d_gene: NA
abundance: NA
CDR3aa: CASSLADSGNTIYF
CDR3nt: TGTGCCAGCAGCTTGGCGGACTCTGGAAACACCATATATTTT

v_gene: TRBV4-1
j_gene: TRBJ2-2
d_gene: TRBD1
abundance: NA
CDR3aa: CASSRGTGTNTGELFF
CDR3nt: TGCGCCAGCAGCCGGGGGACAGGAACGAACACCGGGGAGCTGTTTTTT

v_gene: TRBV5-5
j_gene: TRBJ1-2
d_gene: TRBD1
abundance: NA
CDR3aa: CASSLDRGLYYGYTF
CDR3nt: TGTGCCAGCAGCTTGGACAGGGGGTTGTACTATGGCTACACCTTC

v_gene: TRBV6-5
j_gene: TRBJ2-7
d_gene: TRBD2
abundance: NA
CDR3aa: CASSLSGNSYEQYF
CDR3nt: TGTGCCAGCAGCCTTAGCGGGAACTCCTACGAGCAGTACTTC

v_gene: TRBV4-1
j_gene: TRBJ2-1
d_gene: NA
abundance: many
CDR3aa: CASSRGRTLAYNEQFF
CDR3nt: TGCGCCAGCAGCCGGGGGCGGACATTGGCCTACAATGAGCAGTTCTTC

v_gene: TRBV30
j_gene: TRBJ1-1
d_gene: NA
abundance: NA
CDR3aa: CASNRVNTEAFF
CDR3nt: TGTGCCTCAAACAGGGTGAACACTGAAGCTTTCTTT

v_gene: TRBV13
j_gene: TRBJ2-1
d_gene: TRBD2
abundance: NA
CDR3aa: CASSYGTTRNEQFF
CDR3nt: TGTGCCAGCAGTTACGGGACTACACGGAATGAGCAGTTCTTC

v_gene: TRBV5-1
j_gene: TRBJ2-2
d_gene: NA
abundance: NA
CDR3aa: CATSRGVANTGELFF
CDR3nt: TGCGCCACCTCACGCGGCGTAGCTAACACCGGGGAGCTGTTTTTT

v_gene: TRBV19
j_gene: TRBJ2-2
d_gene: NA
abundance: NA
CDR3aa: CASSKGSRELFF
CDR3nt: TGTGCCAGTAGTAAAGGGTCGAGGGAGCTGTTTTTT

v_gene: TRBV18
j_gene: TRBJ2-7
d_gene: TRBD2
abundance: NA
CDR3aa: CASSWAGDSYEQYF
CDR3nt: TGTGCCAGCTCTTGGGCGGGAGATTCCTACGAGCAGTACTTC

v_gene: TRBV27
j_gene: TRBJ2-2
d_gene: NA
abundance: NA
CDR3aa: CASSPTRRADTGELFF
CDR3nt: TGTGCCAGCAGCCCCACTAGGAGGGCCGACACCGGGGAGCTGTTTTTT

v_gene: TRBV5-4
j_gene: TRBJ1-5
d_gene: NA
abundance: NA
CDR3aa: CAGPRGVKPQHF
CDR3nt: TGTGCCGGACCTAGAGGGGTCAAACCCCAGCATTTT

v_gene: TRBV13
j_gene: TRBJ2-3
d_gene: TRBD2
abundance: NA
CDR3aa: CASSLGLAGYTDTQYF
CDR3nt: TGTGCCAGCAGCCTCGGACTAGCGGGATACACAGATACGCAGTATTTT

v_gene: TRBV5-4
j_gene: TRBJ2-7
d_gene: TRBD2
abundance: NA
CDR3aa: CASSLAPSGSYEQYF
CDR3nt: TGTGCCAGCAGCTTGGCGCCTAGCGGATCCTACGAGCAGTACTTC

v_gene: TRBV30
j_gene: TRBJ1-6
d_gene: NA
abundance: NA
CDR3aa: CAWKGVRISPLHF
CDR3nt: TGTGCCTGGAAAGGGGTCCGGATCTCACCCCTCCACTTT

v_gene: TRBV5-4
j_gene: TRBJ2-5
d_gene: TRBD2
abundance: NA
CDR3aa: CASTKDLAGDGETQYF
CDR3nt: TGTGCCAGCACCAAAGACCTAGCGGGAGACGGGGAGACCCAGTACTTC

v_gene: TRBV6-1
j_gene: TRBJ2-7
d_gene: NA
abundance: NA
CDR3aa: CASSEGTAYEQYF
CDR3nt: TGTGCCAGCAGTGAAGGGACAGCCTACGAGCAGTACTTC

v_gene: TRBV2
j_gene: TRBJ2-3
d_gene: TRBD2
abundance: NA
CDR3aa: CASSERLAVSTDTQYF
CDR3nt: TGTGCCAGCAGTGAACGGCTAGCGGTTAGCACAGATACGCAGTATTTT

v_gene: TRBV28
j_gene: TRBJ1-6
d_gene: NA
abundance: few
CDR3aa: CASSFRGEAHSPLHF
CDR3nt: TGTGCCAGCAGTTTTCGGGGAGAAGCGCATTCACCCCTCCACTTT

v_gene: TRBV7-2
j_gene: TRBJ2-1
d_gene: NA
abundance: NA
CDR3aa: CASRRTGDEQFF
CDR3nt: TGTGCCAGCAGGCGTACGGGAGATGAGCAGTTCTTC

v_gene: TRBV6-5
j_gene: TRBJ1-4
d_gene: NA
abundance: NA
CDR3aa: CASSYRPATNEKLFF
CDR3nt: TGTGCCAGCAGTTACAGGCCTGCAACTAATGAAAAACTGTTTTTT

v_gene: TRBV4-3
j_gene: TRBJ2-3
d_gene: NA
abundance: NA
CDR3aa: CASSQGPGGVSGTDTQYF
CDR3nt: TGCGCCAGCAGCCAGGGGCCCGGGGGCGTCTCTGGCACAGATACGCAGTATTTT

v_gene: TRBV19
j_gene: TRBJ1-4
d_gene: TRBD1
abundance: NA
CDR3aa: CASKGQAIATNEKLFF
CDR3nt: TGTGCCAGTAAGGGACAGGCCATCGCAACTAATGAAAAACTGTTTTTT

v_gene: TRBV28
j_gene: TRBJ2-3
d_gene: TRBD2
abundance: NA
CDR3aa: CASFAGGVDTQYF
CDR3nt: TGTGCCAGCTTTGCGGGAGGCGTAGATACGCAGTATTTT

v_gene: TRBV27
j_gene: TRBJ2-2
d_gene: NA
abundance: NA
CDR3aa: CASSPRTDAMNTGELFF
CDR3nt: TGTGCCAGCAGTCCTCGGACCGACGCCATGAACACCGGGGAGCTGTTTTTT

v_gene: TRBV11-2
j_gene: TRBJ1-2
d_gene: NA
abundance: NA
CDR3aa: CASSLAAIGYGYTF
CDR3nt: TGTGCCAGCAGCTTAGCTGCTATCGGCTATGGCTACACCTTC

v_gene: TRBV7-8
j_gene: TRBJ2-5
d_gene: NA
abundance: once
CDR3aa: CASSPSRETQYF
CDR3nt: TGTGCCAGCAGCCCCTCCCGGGAGACCCAGTACTTC

v_gene: TRBV30
j_gene: TRBJ1-1
d_gene: NA
abundance: few
CDR3aa: CAWRVQRFTEAFF
CDR3nt: TGTGCCTGGAGGGTCCAGAGGTTCACTGAAGCTTTCTTT

v_gene: TRBV2
j_gene: TRBJ2-7
d_gene: NA
abundance: few
CDR3aa: CASKESVHEQYF
CDR3nt: TGTGCCAGCAAAGAGTCGGTCCACGAGCAGTACTTC